This TCR beta chain was sequenced in a study of blood T cells in healthy people across ages. Overall study: For every two T cells, template switching captured about one barcoded beta molecule.

This clonotype was seen once. Its antigen is unidentified. Primed by a sample-barcoded 5' primer and a J-beta primer mix, a second PCR proceeded for roughly 7 to 12 cycles. MiXCR, run by TCRdb on the 5' RACE reads, gives a single entry per CDR3 protein. The table lists 1.4 million to 1.5 million distinct CDR3 sequences, approximately 38% of them singletons, with approximately 7.9% in the top ten. Study-wide findings and caveats: Relative to aged donors, long-lived donors carried more naive CD4+ cells and displayed higher diversity.

Germline-derived CDR1 and CDR2 are MNHNS and SASEGT. CDR3 length: 14 residues. The V and J ends lost 7 bases and 0 bases, in that order; junction bases with no gene match: 5. The V gene is TRBV6-1, the J gene TRBJ1-1; 7 nucleotides line up with TRBD1. This TCR came from a young woman in good health. Source material: blood. The DNA for the CDR3 is TGTGCCAGCACCCAAGGGACAGTGAACACTGAAGCTTTCTTT. Amino acid sequence: CASTQGTVNTEAFF.